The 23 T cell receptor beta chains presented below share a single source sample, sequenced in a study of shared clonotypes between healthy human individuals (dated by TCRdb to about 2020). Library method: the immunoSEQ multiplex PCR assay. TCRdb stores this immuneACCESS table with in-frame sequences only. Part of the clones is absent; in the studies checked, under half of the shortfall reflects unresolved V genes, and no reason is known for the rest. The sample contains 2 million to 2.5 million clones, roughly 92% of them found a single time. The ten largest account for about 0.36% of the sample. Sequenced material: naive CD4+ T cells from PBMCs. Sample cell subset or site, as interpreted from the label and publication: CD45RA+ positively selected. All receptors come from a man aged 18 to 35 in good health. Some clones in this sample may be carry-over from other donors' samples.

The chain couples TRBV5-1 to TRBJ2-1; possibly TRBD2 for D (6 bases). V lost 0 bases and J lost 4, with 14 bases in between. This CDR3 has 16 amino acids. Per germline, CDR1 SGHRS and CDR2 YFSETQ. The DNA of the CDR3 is TGCGCCAGCAGCTTGGCTAGCGACTATAAATACAATGAGCAGTTCTTC. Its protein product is CASSLASDYKYNEQFF.

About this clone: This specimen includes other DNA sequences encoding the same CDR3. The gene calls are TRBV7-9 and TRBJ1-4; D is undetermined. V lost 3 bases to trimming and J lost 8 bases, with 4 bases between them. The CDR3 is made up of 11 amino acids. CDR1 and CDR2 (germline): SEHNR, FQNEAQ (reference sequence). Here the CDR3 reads CASSFGEKLFF. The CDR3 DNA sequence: TGTGCCAGCAGCTTTGGCGAAAAACTGTTTTTT. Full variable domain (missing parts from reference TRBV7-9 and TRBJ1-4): DTGVSQNPRHKITKRGQNVTFRCDPISEHNRLYWYRQTLGQGPEFLTYFQNEAQLEKSRLLSDRFSAERPKGSFSTLEIQRTEQGDSAMYLCASSFGEKLFFGSGTQLSVL.

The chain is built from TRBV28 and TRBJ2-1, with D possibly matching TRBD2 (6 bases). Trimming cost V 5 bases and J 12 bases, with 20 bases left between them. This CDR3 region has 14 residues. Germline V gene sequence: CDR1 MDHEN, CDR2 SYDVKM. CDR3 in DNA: TGTGCCAGCAGTGGGGACTTGACTTGGGCGTCGCAGTTCTTC. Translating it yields CASSGDLTWASQFF. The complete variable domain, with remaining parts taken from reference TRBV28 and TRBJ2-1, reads DVKVTQSSRYLVKRTGEKVFLECVQDMDHENMFWYRQDPGLGLRLIYFSYDVKMKEKGDIPEGYSVSREKKERFSLILESASTNQTSMYLCASSGDLTWASQFFGPGTRLTVL.

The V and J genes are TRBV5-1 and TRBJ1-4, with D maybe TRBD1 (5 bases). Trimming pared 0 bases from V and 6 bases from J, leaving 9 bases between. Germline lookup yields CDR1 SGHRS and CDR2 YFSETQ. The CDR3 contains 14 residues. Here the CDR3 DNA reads TGCGCCAGCAGCTTGGCGGCCAGGGATGAAAAACTGTTTTTT. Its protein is CASSLAARDEKLFF.

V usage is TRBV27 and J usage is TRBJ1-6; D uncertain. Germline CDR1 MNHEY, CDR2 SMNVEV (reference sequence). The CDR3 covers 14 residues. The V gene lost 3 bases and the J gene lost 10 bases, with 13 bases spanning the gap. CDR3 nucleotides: TGTGCCAGCAGTTTGAGCGGGGTCGTGTCACCCCTCCACTTT. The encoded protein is CASSLSGVVSPLHF.

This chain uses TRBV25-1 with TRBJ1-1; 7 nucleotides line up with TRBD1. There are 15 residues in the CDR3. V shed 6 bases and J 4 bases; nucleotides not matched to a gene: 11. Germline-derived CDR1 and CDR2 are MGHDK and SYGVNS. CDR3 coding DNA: TGTGCCAGCAGGAGCGCCGGGACAGCTGGCACTGAAGCTTTCTTT. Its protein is CASRSAGTAGTEAFF.

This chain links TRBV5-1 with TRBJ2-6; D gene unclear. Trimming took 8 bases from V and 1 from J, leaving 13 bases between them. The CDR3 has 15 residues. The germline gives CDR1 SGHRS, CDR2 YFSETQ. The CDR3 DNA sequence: TGCGCCAGTACCGCAATCGGATCTGGGGCCAACGTCCTGACTTTC. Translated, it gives CASTAIGSGANVLTF.

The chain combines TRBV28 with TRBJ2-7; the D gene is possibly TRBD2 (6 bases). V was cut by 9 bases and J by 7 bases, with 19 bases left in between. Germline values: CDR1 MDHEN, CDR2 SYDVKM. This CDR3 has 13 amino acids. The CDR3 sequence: CASTGTPTDEQYF. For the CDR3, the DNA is TGTGCCAGTACCGGGACTCCTACCGATGAGCAGTACTTC.

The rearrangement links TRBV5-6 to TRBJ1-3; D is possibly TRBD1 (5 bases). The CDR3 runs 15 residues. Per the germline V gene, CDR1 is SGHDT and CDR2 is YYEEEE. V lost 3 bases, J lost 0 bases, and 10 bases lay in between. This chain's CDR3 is CASSSPDTSGNTIYF. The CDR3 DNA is TGTGCCAGCAGCTCCCCGGACACCTCTGGAAACACCATATATTTT.

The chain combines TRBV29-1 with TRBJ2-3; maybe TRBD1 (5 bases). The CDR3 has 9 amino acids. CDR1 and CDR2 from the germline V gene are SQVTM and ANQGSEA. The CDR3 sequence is CSAGDTQYF. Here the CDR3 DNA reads TGCAGTGCAGGGGATACGCAGTATTTT.

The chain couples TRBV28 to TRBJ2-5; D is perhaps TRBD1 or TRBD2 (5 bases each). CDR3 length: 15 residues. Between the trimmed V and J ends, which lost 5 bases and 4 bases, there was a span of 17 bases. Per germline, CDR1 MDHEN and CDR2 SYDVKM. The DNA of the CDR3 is TGTGCCAGCAGTCCCCGGGACCCACCCGGAGAGACCCAGTACTTC. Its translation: CASSPRDPPGETQYF.

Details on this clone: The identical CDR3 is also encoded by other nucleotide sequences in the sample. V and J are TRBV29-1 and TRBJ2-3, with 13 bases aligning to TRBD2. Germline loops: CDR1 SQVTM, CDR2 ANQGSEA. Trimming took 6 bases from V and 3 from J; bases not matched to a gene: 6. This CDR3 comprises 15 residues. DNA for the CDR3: TGCAGCGTGTCCGGGACTAGCGGGATTACAGATACGCAGTATTTT. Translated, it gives CSVSGTSGITDTQYF.

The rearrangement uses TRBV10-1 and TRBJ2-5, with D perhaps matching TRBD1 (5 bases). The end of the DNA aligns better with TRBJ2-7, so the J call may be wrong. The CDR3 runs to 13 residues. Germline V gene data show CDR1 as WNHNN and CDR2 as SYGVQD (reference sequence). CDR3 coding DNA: TGCGCCAGCAGTGAATCAGGGCCCTACGAGCAGTACTTC. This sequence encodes CASSESGPYEQYF.

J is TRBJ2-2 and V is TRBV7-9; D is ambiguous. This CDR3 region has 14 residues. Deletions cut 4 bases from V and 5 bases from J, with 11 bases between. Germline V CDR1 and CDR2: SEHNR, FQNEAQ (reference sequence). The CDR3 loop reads CASSYPSGTGELFF. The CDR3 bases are TGTGCCAGCAGCTACCCGAGTGGTACCGGGGAGCTGTTTTTT.

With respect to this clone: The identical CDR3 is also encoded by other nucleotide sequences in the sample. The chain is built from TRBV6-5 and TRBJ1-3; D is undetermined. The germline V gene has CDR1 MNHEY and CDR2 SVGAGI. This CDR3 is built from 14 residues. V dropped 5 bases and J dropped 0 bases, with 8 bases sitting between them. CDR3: CASSRTVSGNTIYF. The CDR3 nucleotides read TGTGCCAGCAGTAGGACGGTCTCTGGAAACACCATATATTTT.

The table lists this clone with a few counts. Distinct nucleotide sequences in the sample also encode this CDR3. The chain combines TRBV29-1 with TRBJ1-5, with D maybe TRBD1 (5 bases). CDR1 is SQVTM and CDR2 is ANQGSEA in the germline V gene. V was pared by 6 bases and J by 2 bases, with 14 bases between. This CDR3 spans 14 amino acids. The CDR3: CSVVDRGGNQPQHF. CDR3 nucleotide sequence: TGCAGCGTAGTTGACAGAGGCGGCAATCAGCCCCAGCATTTT.

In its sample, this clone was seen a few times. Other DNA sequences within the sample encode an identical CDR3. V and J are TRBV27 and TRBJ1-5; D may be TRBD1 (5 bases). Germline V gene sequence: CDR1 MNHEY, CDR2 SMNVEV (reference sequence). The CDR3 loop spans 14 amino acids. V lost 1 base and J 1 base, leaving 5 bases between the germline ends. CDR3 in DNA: TGTGCCAGCAGTTTATGGGGGAGCAATCAGCCCCAGCATTTT. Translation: CASSLWGSNQPQHF.

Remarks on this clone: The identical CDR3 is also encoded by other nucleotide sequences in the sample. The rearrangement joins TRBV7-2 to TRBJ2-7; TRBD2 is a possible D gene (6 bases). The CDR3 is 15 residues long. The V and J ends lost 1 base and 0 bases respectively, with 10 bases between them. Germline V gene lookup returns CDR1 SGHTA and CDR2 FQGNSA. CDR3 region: CASSLGASASYEQYF. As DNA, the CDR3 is TGTGCCAGCAGCTTAGGCGCTAGCGCCTCCTACGAGCAGTACTTC.

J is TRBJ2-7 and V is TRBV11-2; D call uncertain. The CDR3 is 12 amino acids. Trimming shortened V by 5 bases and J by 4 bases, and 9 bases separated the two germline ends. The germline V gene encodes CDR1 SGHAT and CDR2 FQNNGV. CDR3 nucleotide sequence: TGTGCCAGCAGCGCCGACTTGTACGAGCAGTACTTC. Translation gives CASSADLYEQYF.

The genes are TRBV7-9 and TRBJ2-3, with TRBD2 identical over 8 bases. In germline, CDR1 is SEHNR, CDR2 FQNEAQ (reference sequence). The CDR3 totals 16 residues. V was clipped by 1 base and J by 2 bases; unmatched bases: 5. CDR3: CASSLDLAGTTDTQYF. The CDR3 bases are TGTGCCAGCAGCTTAGACCTAGCGGGTACCACAGATACGCAGTATTTT.

CDR3 sequence reads: CASTKRQGYEQYF. CDR3 in DNA: TGTGCCAGCACCAAAAGACAGGGTTACGAGCAGTACTTC. This chain connects TRBV28 to TRBJ2-7; 7 bases match TRBD1. The V and J ends lost 7 bases and 4 bases, in that order; junction bases with no gene match: 7. The CDR3 contains 13 residues. Germline-derived CDR1 and CDR2 are MDHEN and SYDVKM.

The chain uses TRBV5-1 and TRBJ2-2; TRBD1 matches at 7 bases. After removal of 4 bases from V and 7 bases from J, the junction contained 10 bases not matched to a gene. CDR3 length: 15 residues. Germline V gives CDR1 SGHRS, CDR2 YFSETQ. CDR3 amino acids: CASSVATGAGGELFF. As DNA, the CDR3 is TGCGCCAGCAGCGTAGCTACAGGGGCCGGCGGGGAGCTGTTTTTT.

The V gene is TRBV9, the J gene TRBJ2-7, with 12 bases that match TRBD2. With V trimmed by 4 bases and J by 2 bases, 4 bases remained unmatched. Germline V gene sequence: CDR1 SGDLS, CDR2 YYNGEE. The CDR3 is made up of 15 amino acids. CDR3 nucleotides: TGTGCCAGCAGCCTCGGACTAGCGGGACCCTACGAGCAGTACTTC. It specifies CASSLGLAGPYEQYF.